These 30 T cell receptor beta chains were all obtained from the same sample, sequenced in a study of PD-L1 blockade in urothelial cancer (dated by TCRdb to 2016 to 2017). Receptor libraries were prepared by the immunoSEQ multiplex PCR assay. The table comes from immuneACCESS by way of TCRdb, which keeps in-frame sequences with V and J called. Part of the clones is missing from these tables; in studies checked, under half for an unresolved V gene and the rest for unknown reasons. In all, the sample holds roughly 87,000 clones, and around 90% of those were seen once. In total, the top ten clones hold 4.5% to 6.5% of the sample. The sample in question was PBMCs, obtained around atezolizumab (anti-PD-L1) treatment. These receptors were collected from a woman in her sixties or seventies with urothelial cancer.

The chain is built from TRBV7-9 and TRBJ2-7; 9 bases map to TRBD2. J was trimmed by 2 bases and V by 5 bases; bases with no gene match: 4. The CDR3 has 14 amino acids. Germline lookup yields CDR1 SEHNR and CDR2 FQNEAQ (reference sequence). Written as DNA, the CDR3 is TGTGCCAGCAGCAATAGCGGGGGCCCCTACGAGCAGTACTTC. Encoded protein: CASSNSGGPYEQYF.

This rearrangement joins TRBV5-1 to TRBJ1-2; D is ambiguous. Germline assignment: CDR1 SGHRS and CDR2 YFSETQ. The V gene lost 4 bases and the J gene lost 0 bases, with 7 bases spanning the gap. The CDR3 is made up of 13 amino acids. This CDR3 reads CASSVDTNYGYTF. The CDR3, as DNA: TGCGCCAGCAGCGTGGATACTAACTATGGCTACACCTTC.

The chain couples TRBV30 to TRBJ2-6, with 9 bases matching TRBD1. The CDR3 spans 18 residues. Germline V gene data show CDR1 as GTSNPN and CDR2 as SVGIG (reference sequence). J gave up 2 bases and V 3 bases, and 11 bases lay outside the gene matches. CDR3 sequence reads: CAWSGPGQGKPGANVLTF. In DNA, the CDR3 is TGTGCCTGGAGCGGCCCCGGACAGGGGAAGCCTGGGGCCAACGTCCTGACTTTC.

The chain links TRBV10-3 to TRBJ1-2; TRBD1 aligns across 8 bases. Germline trimming cut 4 bases from V and 5 bases from J; bases unmatched to any gene: 12. This CDR3 is 16 amino acids long. Germline V gene data show CDR1 as ENHRY and CDR2 as SYGVKD. The CDR3 loop reads CAISGPPTGAGYGYTF. The CDR3 DNA is TGTGCCATCAGTGGGCCCCCGACAGGGGCCGGGTATGGCTACACCTTC.

This sequence joins TRBV10-3 and TRBJ1-2, with unresolved D. CDR1 and CDR2 from the germline V gene are ENHRY and SYGVKD. With 3 bases removed from V and 3 bases from J, the gap between germline ends came to 8 bases. The CDR3 runs to 13 residues. The chain's CDR3 is CAISDSGDYGYTF. As DNA, the CDR3 is TGTGCCATCAGTGATTCGGGAGACTATGGCTACACCTTC.

The chain employs TRBV19 and TRBJ1-5; D remains unclear. V gave up 1 base and J gave up 6 bases, with 7 bases separating them. CDR1 and CDR2 (germline): LNHDA, SQIVND (reference sequence). The CDR3 loop spans 13 amino acids. DNA of the CDR3: TGTGCCAGTAGTATAGGAGGGATTCAGCCCCAGCATTTT. Translation: CASSIGGIQPQHF.

This clone was seen a few times. The V call is TRBV19, the J call TRBJ2-7, with TRBD1 matching 11 bases. The germline CDR1 and CDR2 sequences are LNHDA and SQIVND (reference sequence). Losses at the gene ends were 9 bases for V and 5 bases for J; bases not matched to a gene: 12. CDR3 length equals 15 residues. DNA of the CDR3: TGTGCCAGATGTAACCCCGGACAGGGGGCTAACGAGCAGTACTTC. Amino acid sequence: CARCNPGQGANEQYF.

The chain carries TRBV18 and TRBJ2-2, with 11 bases that match TRBD1. Germline assignment: CDR1 KGHSH and CDR2 LQKENI. Trimming cost V 4 bases and J 1 base; bases outside gene matches: 5. The CDR3 consists of 17 residues. In DNA, the CDR3 is TGTGCCAGCTCACAGAGGACAGGGGGCCTGAACACCGGGGAGCTGTTTTTT. Translating gives CASSQRTGGLNTGELFF.

The chain has TRBV11-2 and TRBJ1-4, with D possibly matching TRBD1 (6 bases). Germline CDR1 and CDR2: SGHAT and FQNNGV. The CDR3 is 16 residues long. V gave up 5 bases and J gave up 3 bases, with 16 bases separating them. The CDR3 DNA reads as TGTGCCAGCAGCCATATGACCAGGGGCTCTAATGAAAAACTGTTTTTT. Translated, it gives CASSHMTRGSNEKLFF.

This sequence joins TRBV20-1 and TRBJ2-5; D gene ambiguous. Trimming stripped 3 bases from V and 5 bases from J, with 7 bases between. The CDR3 length is 11 residues. Germline V gives CDR1 DFQATT, CDR2 SNEGSKA (reference sequence). The CDR3 nucleotides read TGCAGTGCTAGTCCCGGGGAGACCCAGTACTTC. The encoded protein is CSASPGETQYF.

The rearrangement links TRBV4-1 to TRBJ1-5; D remains ambiguous. This CDR3 has 13 amino acids. V shed 5 bases and J shed 5 bases, with 10 bases lying between them. Germline-derived CDR1 and CDR2 are MGHRA and YSYEKL. In nucleotides, the CDR3 is TGCGCCAGCAGCTGGACTGGGGATCAGCCCCAGCATTTT. This sequence encodes CASSWTGDQPQHF.

The gene calls are TRBV5-6 and TRBJ1-4, with a tentative D call TRBD1 (6 bases). The CDR3 length is 15 residues. CDR1 is SGHDT and CDR2 is YYEEEE in the germline V gene. V was clipped by 2 bases and J by 6 bases, with 14 bases between them. The CDR3 DNA sequence: TGTGCCAGCAGCTTCCGGGGGGCTACTGATGAAAAACTGTTTTTT. It encodes CASSFRGATDEKLFF.

The rearrangement links TRBV14 to TRBJ2-7, with 8 positions matching TRBD1. Germline loops: CDR1 SGHDN, CDR2 FVKESK. The J segment lost 0 bases and the V segment lost 4 bases, leaving 5 bases of the junction unmatched. The CDR3 totals 15 residues. As DNA, the CDR3 is TGTGCCAGCAGCCGACGGACAGGGAGCTCCTACGAGCAGTACTTC. It translates to CASSRRTGSSYEQYF.

This chain uses TRBV10-3 with TRBJ2-7; TRBD1 is a possible D gene (6 bases). CDR1 is ENHRY and CDR2 is SYGVKD in the germline V gene. The CDR3 is 14 amino acids. Trimming took off 5 bases at V and 2 bases at J, with 13 bases between the two ends. The CDR3 spells CAISSGQLTYEQYF. DNA of the CDR3: TGTGCCATCAGTTCAGGACAGCTTACCTACGAGCAGTACTTC.

This clone was recorded a few times. The CDR3, as DNA: TGTGCCAGCATTCGCGAGCAGTACTTC. It yields the protein CASIREQYF. V and J are TRBV27 and TRBJ2-7; D is unresolved. The germline V gene encodes CDR1 MNHEY and CDR2 SMNVEV (reference sequence). Trimming removed 7 bases from V and 6 bases from J, with 4 bases in between. CDR3 length: 9 residues.

The chain carries TRBV6-5 and TRBJ2-5; perhaps TRBD1 as D (6 bases). The CDR3 has 13 residues. From germline, CDR1 is MNHEY and CDR2 SVGAGI. V dropped 6 bases and J dropped 2 bases, with 10 bases sitting between them. In DNA form, the CDR3 reads TGTGCCAGCAGACGGACAGTTCAAGAGACCCAGTACTTC. The encoded protein is CASRRTVQETQYF.

The chain employs TRBV27 and TRBJ1-6; tentatively, D is TRBD1 (6 bases). The CDR3 is 21 amino acids. Looked up from germline, CDR1 is MNHEY and CDR2 is SMNVEV (reference sequence). V lost 5 bases and J lost 8, with 34 bases in between. This CDR3 is CASSPIARGPTDIKIYSPLHF. Here the CDR3 DNA reads TGTGCCAGCAGTCCCATCGCCAGGGGCCCCACAGACATTAAAATATATTCACCCCTCCACTTT.

The rearrangement uses TRBV6-5 and TRBJ2-1; 8 bases are a match to TRBD2. The CDR3 totals 15 residues. The V segment lost 7 bases and the J segment 4 bases; nucleotides outside the gene matches: 9. CDR1 is MNHEY, CDR2 SVGAGI, per germline. The CDR3 is CASKKSGGGYNEQFF. CDR3 in DNA: TGTGCCAGCAAAAAAAGCGGGGGAGGGTACAATGAGCAGTTCTTC.

In its sample, this clone was seen once. DNA for the CDR3: TGTGCCAGTACCAGCGGGAGCTACAATGAGCAGTTCTTC. Amino acid sequence: CASTSGSYNEQFF. The chain links TRBV19 to TRBJ2-1; TRBD2 agrees at 8 bases. CDR3 length: 13 amino acids. Germline CDR1 is LNHDA and CDR2 is SQIVND (reference sequence). Trimming at V came to 7 bases and at J to 3 bases, leaving 2 bases not matched to a gene.

The CDR3 DNA is TGTGCCAGCAGTCTTTTCGGGTCTTACGAGCAGTACTTC. The encoded protein is CASSLFGSYEQYF. The genes are TRBV27 and TRBJ2-7; D remains ambiguous. Germline V gene data show CDR1 as MNHEY and CDR2 as SMNVEV (reference sequence). CDR3 length equals 13 residues. V was clipped by 5 bases and J by 4 bases, with 12 bases between them.

The V call is TRBV18, the J call TRBJ1-2; D uncertain. Trimming stripped 0 bases from V and 2 bases from J, with 7 bases between. The CDR3 length is 14 residues. Looked up from germline, CDR1 is KGHSH and CDR2 is LQKENI. DNA for the CDR3: TGTGCCAGCTCACCACCGGGAGGGAACTATGGCTACACCTTC. Amino acids: CASSPPGGNYGYTF.

The rearrangement links TRBV7-9 to TRBJ2-5; possibly TRBD1 for D (6 bases). The CDR3 contains 13 residues. Trimming left V 5 bases short and J 0 bases short, with 7 bases between. The germline V gene encodes CDR1 SEHNR and CDR2 FQNEAQ (reference sequence). The CDR3 loop is CASSRDNQETQYF. The DNA for the CDR3 is TGTGCCAGCAGCCGGGACAACCAAGAGACCCAGTACTTC. Variable domain in full (rest from reference TRBV7-9 and TRBJ2-5): DTGVSQNPRHKITKRGQNVTFRCDPISEHNRLYWYRQTLGQGPEFLTYFQNEAQLEKSRLLSDRFSAERPKGSFSTLEIQRTEQGDSAMYLCASSRDNQETQYFGPGTRLLVL.

V and J are TRBV11-2 and TRBJ1-3; D is unresolved. Trimming took 4 bases from V and 0 from J, leaving 13 bases between them. CDR3 length: 16 residues. The germline V gene has CDR1 SGHAT and CDR2 FQNNGV. The CDR3 protein is CASSSSYTSSGNTIYF. As DNA, the CDR3 is TGTGCCAGCAGCTCCTCCTATACTAGCTCTGGAAACACCATATATTTT. Based on the CDR3 plus reference TRBV11-2 and TRBJ1-3, the full variable domain is EAGVAQSPRYKIIEKRQSVAFWCNPISGHATLYWYQQILGQGPKLLIQFQNNGVVDDSQLPKDRFSAERLKGVDSTLKIQPAKLEDSAVYLCASSSSYTSSGNTIYFGEGSWLTVV.

The chain employs TRBV5-4 and TRBJ1-3, with TRBD1 as a possible D gene (6 bases). This CDR3 region has 16 residues. The germline gives CDR1 SGHNT, CDR2 YYREEE (reference sequence). V dropped 4 bases and J dropped 2 bases, with 16 bases sitting between them. This chain's CDR3 is CASSGTGGAAGNTIYF. CDR3 sequence (DNA): TGTGCCAGCAGCGGGACTGGGGGGGCTGCTGGAAACACCATATATTTT.

This chain joins TRBV15 and TRBJ1-4, with a tentative D call TRBD1 (6 bases). V was trimmed by 1 base and J by 2 bases, leaving 11 bases between them. CDR1 is LNHNV and CDR2 is YYDKDF in the germline V gene (reference sequence). This CDR3 has 16 amino acids. The CDR3 region has the DNA TGTGCCACCAGCAGAGTGGGGGGGCGGACTAATGAAAAACTGTTTTTT. Protein product: CATSRVGGRTNEKLFF.

The chain carries TRBV7-3 and TRBJ2-3; 8 bases match TRBD1. The J segment lost 5 bases and the V segment lost 5 bases, leaving 12 bases of the junction unmatched. The CDR3 is made up of 16 amino acids. From germline, CDR1 is SGHTA and CDR2 FQGTGA. The CDR3 DNA reads TGTGCCAGCAGCGCACGACGGACAGGGTTGGAAGATACGCAGTATTTT. As protein: CASSARRTGLEDTQYF.

The chain joins TRBV7-2 to TRBJ2-7; 9 bases are shared with TRBD2. Germline values: CDR1 SGHTA, CDR2 FQGNSA. V trimming: 5 bases; J trimming: 2 bases; junction bases outside the gene matches: 4. The CDR3 is made up of 14 amino acids. CDR3 in amino acids: CASSVSGGPYEQYF. The DNA of the CDR3 is TGTGCCAGCAGCGTTAGCGGGGGTCCCTACGAGCAGTACTTC.

In nucleotides, the CDR3 is TGTGCCAGCAGCTTGGGACAGGGTGTCATGAGCTCCTACGAGCAGTACTTC. Amino acid sequence: CASSLGQGVMSSYEQYF. The rearrangement joins TRBV5-6 to TRBJ2-7; 7 bases map to TRBD1. In germline, CDR1 is SGHDT, CDR2 YYEEEE. The length of the CDR3 is 17 residues. V trimming: 0 bases; J trimming: 0 bases; junction bases outside the gene matches: 9. The full variable domain, completed using reference TRBV5-6 and TRBJ2-7, is DAGVTQSPTHLIKTRGQQVTLRCSPKSGHDTVSWYQQALGQGPQFIFQYYEEEERQRGNFPDRFSGHQFPNYSSELNVNALLLGDSALYLCASSLGQGVMSSYEQYFGPGTRLTVT.

The V and J genes are TRBV30 and TRBJ1-2, with D perhaps TRBD1 (6 bases). In germline, CDR1 is GTSNPN, CDR2 SVGIG (reference sequence). The CDR3 totals 13 residues. V was cut by 0 bases and J by 8 bases, with 13 bases left in between. CDR3 amino acids: CAWSVRRDNGYTF. In DNA, the CDR3 is TGTGCCTGGAGTGTACGACGGGACAACGGCTACACCTTC.

This chain uses TRBV7-9 with TRBJ2-3, with 9 bases aligning to TRBD2. The J segment lost 2 bases and the V segment lost 2 bases, leaving 14 bases of the junction unmatched. The CDR3 consists of 19 residues. Germline assignment: CDR1 SEHNR and CDR2 FQNEAQ (reference sequence). CDR3 amino acids: CASSLPPDSASGTTDTQYF. CDR3 bases: TGTGCCAGCAGCTTACCCCCTGACTCGGCTAGCGGGACCACAGATACGCAGTATTTT.